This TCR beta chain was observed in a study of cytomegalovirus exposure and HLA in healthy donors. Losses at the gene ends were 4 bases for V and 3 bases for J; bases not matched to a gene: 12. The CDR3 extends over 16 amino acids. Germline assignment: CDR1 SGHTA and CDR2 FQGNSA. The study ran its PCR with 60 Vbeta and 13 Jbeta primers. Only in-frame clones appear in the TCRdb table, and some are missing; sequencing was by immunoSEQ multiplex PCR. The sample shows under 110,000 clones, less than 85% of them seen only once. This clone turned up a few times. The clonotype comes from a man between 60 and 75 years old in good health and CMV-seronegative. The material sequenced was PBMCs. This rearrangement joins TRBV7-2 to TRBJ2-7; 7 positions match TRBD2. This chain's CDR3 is CASSSNGGPGGYEQYF. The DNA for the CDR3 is TGTGCCAGCAGCTCCAACGGTGGACCGGGGGGCTACGAGCAGTACTTC.